This TCR beta chain originates from a study of PD-1 blockade in classical Hodgkin lymphoma. Study results and caveats: Baseline TCR diversity was reportedly lower in newly diagnosed patients than healthy donors. Baseline diversity resembling that of newly diagnosed patients was seen in complete responders. Exclusion covered patients beginning nivolumab under 1 year post-ASCT. The study found that TCR diversity rose significantly by C4D1 in CD4+ but not CD8+ cells.

Worth noting for this clone: What it recognizes is unknown. At one end the junction does not follow the germline gene, possibly because of a read error.

The length of the CDR3 is 15 residues. Germline CDR1 MNHEY, CDR2 SVGAGI. Time point meaning: cycle 4 day 1 (C4D1), after 5 to 7 weeks of nivolumab. No patient escaped relapse after autologous stem cell transplantation, and brentuximab vedotin exposure varied. TCRdb keeps only in-frame clones here, not all; method: immunoSEQ multiplex PCR. The sample includes 100,000 or so clones, roughly 89% of them seen just once. The sequenced sample was peripheral blood mononuclear cells (PBMCs), obtained before the fourth cycle of nivolumab. This TCR came from a human donor with classical Hodgkin lymphoma. This chain links TRBV6-5 with TRBJ2-5; 7 bases align to TRBD1. The CDR3 sequence is CASSYSGQEREAQYF. CDR3 coding DNA: TGTGCCAGCAGTTACTCCGGACAGGAGCGAGAGGCCCAGTACTTC.